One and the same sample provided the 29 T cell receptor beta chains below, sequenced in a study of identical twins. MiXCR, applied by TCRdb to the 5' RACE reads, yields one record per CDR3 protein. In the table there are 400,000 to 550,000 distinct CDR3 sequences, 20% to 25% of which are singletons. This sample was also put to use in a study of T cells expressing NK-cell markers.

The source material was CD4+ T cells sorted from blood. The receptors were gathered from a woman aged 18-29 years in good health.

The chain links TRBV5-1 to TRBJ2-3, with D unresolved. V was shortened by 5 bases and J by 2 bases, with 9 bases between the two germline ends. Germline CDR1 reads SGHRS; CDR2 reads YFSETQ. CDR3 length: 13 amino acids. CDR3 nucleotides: TGCGCCAGCAGAGGGTCCCCCACAGATACGCAGTATTTT. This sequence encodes CASRGSPTDTQYF.

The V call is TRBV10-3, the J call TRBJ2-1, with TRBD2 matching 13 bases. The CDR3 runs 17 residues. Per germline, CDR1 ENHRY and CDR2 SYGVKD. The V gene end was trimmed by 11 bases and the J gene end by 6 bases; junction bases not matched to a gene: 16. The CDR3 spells CAPCPGTSGVLCNEQFF. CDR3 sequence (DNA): TGTGCCCCGTGCCCCGGGACTAGCGGGGTTCTCTGCAATGAGCAGTTCTTC.

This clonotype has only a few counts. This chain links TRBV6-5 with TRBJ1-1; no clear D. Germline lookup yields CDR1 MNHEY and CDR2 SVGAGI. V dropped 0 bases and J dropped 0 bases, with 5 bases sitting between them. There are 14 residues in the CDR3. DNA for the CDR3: TGTGCCAGCAGTTACTCTGGGTTGAACACTGAAGCTTTCTTT. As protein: CASSYSGLNTEAFF.

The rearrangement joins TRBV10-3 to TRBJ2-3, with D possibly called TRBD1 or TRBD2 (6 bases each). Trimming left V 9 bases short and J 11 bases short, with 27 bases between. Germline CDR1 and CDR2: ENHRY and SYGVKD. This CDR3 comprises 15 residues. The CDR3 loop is CAISGKPGASSGQYF. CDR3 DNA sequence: TGTGCCATTTCGGGGAAACCGGGGGCCTCTTCGGGGCAGTATTTT.

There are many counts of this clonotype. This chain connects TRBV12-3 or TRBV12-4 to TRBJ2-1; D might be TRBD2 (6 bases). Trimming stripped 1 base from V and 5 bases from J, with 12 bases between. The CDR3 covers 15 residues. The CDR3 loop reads CASSLVPGANNEQFF. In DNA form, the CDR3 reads TGTGCCAGCAGTTTAGTACCGGGAGCTAACAATGAGCAGTTCTTC.

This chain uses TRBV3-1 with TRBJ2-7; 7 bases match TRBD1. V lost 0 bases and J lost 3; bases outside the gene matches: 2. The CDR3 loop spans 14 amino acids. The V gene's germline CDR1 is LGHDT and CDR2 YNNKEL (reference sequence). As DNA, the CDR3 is TGTGCCAGCAGCCAAGAGACAGGGAACTACGAGCAGTACTTC. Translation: CASSQETGNYEQYF.

In nucleotides, the CDR3 is TGTGCCAGCAGCGCCAATGGCCACTATGGCTACACCTTC. This encodes CASSANGHYGYTF. The chain has TRBV9 and TRBJ1-2, with D unresolved. The germline CDR1 and CDR2 sequences are SGDLS and YYNGEE. The CDR3 sequence is 13 residues long. Between the trimmed V and J ends, which lost 3 bases and 3 bases, there was a span of 9 bases.

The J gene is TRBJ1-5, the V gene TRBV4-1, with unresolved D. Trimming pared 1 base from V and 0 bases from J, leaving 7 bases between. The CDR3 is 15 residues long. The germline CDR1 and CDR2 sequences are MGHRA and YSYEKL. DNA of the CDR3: TGCGCCAGCAGCCAAGGGCCGTATAGCAATCAGCCCCAGCATTTT. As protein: CASSQGPYSNQPQHF.

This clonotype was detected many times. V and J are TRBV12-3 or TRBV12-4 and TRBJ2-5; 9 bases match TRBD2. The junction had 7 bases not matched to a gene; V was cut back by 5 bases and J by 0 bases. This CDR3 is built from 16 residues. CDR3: CASSLRLAAYQETQYF. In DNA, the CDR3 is TGTGCCAGCAGTCTCCGACTAGCGGCGTACCAAGAGACCCAGTACTTC.

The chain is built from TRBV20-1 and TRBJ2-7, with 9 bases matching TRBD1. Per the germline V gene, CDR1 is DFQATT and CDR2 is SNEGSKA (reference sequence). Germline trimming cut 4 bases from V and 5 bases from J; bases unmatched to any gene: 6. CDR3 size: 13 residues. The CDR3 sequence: CSATDRGVDEQYF. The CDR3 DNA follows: TGCAGTGCTACCGACAGGGGGGTCGACGAGCAGTACTTC.

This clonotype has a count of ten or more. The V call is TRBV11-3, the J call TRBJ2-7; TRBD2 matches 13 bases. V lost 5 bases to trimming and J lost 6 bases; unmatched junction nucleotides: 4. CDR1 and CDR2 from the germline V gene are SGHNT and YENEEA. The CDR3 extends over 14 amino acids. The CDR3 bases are TGTGCCAGCAGCGCCCGACTAGCGGGGGGCGAGCAGTACTTC. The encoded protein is CASSARLAGGEQYF.

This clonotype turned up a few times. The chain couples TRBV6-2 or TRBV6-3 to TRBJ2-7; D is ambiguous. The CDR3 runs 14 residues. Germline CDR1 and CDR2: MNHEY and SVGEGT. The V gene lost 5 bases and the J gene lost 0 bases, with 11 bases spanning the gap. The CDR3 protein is CASSGGSRSYEQYF. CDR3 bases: TGTGCCAGCAGTGGTGGCAGTCGCTCCTACGAGCAGTACTTC.

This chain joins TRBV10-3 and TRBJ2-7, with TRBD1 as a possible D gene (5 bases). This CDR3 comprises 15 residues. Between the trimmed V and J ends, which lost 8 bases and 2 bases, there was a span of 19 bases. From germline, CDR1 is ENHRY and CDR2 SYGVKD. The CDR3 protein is CAIGAASVTTYEQYF. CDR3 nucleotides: TGTGCCATCGGGGCGGCGAGCGTAACGACCTACGAGCAGTACTTC.

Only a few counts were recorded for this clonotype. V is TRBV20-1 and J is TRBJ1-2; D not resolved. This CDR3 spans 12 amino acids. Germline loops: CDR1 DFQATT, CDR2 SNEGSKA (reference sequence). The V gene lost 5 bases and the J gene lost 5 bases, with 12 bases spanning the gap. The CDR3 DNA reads TGCAGTGCTGATACTGGAGATTATGGCTACACCTTC. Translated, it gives CSADTGDYGYTF.

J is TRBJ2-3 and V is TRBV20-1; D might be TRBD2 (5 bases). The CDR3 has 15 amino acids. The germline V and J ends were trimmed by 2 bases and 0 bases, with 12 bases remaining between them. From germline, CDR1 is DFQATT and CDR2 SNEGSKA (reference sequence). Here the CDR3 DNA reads TGCAGTGCTAGACAGAGGGAGCGTAGCACAGATACGCAGTATTTT. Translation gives CSARQRERSTDTQYF.

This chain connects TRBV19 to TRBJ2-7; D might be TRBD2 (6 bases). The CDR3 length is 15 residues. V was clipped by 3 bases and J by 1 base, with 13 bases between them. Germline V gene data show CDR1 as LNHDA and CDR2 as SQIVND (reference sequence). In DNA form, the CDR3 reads TGTGCCAGTAGTATCGGGGGACGGCCATCCTACGAGCAGTACTTC. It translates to CASSIGGRPSYEQYF.

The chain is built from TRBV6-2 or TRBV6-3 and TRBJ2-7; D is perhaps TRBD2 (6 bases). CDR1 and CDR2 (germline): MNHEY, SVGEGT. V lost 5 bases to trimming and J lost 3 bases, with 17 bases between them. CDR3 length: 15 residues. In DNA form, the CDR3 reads TGTGCCAGCAGTACCTCGCGGACTACTCGCTACGAGCAGTACTTC. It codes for CASSTSRTTRYEQYF.

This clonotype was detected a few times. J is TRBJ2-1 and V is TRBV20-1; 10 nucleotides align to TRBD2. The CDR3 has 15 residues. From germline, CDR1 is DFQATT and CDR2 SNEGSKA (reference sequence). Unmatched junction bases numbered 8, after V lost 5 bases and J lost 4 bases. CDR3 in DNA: TGCAGTGCTCGGCTAGCGGGAGATCCGTACAATGAGCAGTTCTTC. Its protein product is CSARLAGDPYNEQFF.

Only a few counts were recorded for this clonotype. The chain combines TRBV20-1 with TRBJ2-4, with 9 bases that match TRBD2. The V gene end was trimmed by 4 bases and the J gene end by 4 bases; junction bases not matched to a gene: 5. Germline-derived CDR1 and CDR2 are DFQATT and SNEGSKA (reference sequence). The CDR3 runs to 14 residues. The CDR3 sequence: CSAKRGGAKNIQYF. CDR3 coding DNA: TGCAGTGCTAAACGCGGGGGGGCGAAAAACATTCAGTACTTC.

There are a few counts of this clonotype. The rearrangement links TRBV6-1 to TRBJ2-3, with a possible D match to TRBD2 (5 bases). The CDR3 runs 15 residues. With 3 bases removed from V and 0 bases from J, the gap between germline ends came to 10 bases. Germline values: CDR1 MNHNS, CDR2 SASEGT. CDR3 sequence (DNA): TGTGCCAGCAGTGAGAGGAGGCGGAGCACAGATACGCAGTATTTT. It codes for CASSERRRSTDTQYF.

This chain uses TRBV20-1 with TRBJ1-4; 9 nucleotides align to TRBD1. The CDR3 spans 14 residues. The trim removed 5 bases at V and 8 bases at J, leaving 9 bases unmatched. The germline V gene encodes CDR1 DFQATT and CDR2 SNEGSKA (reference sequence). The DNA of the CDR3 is TGCAGTGCTGGCACCGGGACAGGGCAGGAAAAACTGTTTTTT. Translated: CSAGTGTGQEKLFF.

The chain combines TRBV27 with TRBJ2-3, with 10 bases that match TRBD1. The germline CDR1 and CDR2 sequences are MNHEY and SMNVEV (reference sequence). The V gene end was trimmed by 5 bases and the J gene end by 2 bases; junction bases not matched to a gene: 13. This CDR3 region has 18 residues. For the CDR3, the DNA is TGTGCCAGCAGTCCCAAAGCGCGGACAGGGGGGTCCACAGATACGCAGTATTTT. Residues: CASSPKARTGGSTDTQYF.

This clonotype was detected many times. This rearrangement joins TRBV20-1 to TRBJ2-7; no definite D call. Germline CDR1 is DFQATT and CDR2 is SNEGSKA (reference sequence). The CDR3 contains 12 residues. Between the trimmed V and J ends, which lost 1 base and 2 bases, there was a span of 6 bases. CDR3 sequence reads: CSARALTYEQYF. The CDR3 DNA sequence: TGCAGTGCTAGAGCTCTGACCTACGAGCAGTACTTC.

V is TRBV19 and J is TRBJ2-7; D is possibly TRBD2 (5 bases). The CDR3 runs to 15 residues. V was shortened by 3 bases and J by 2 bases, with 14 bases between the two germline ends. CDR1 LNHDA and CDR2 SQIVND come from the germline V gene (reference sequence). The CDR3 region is CASSIGRGITYEQYF. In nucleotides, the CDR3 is TGTGCCAGTAGTATCGGTCGGGGAATCACCTACGAGCAGTACTTC.

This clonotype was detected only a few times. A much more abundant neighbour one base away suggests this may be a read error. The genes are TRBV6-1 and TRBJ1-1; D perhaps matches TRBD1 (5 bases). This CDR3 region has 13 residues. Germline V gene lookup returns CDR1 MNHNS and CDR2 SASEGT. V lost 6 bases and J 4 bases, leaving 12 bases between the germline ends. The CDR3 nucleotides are TGTGCCAGCAGCCTCAGGGAGAGCACTGAAGCTTTCTTT. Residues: CASSLRESTEAFF.

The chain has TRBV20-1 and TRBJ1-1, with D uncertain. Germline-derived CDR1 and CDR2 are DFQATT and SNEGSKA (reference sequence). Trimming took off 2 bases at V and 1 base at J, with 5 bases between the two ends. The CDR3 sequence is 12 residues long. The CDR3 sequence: CSARPKNTEAFF. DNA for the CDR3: TGCAGTGCTAGACCCAAGAACACTGAAGCTTTCTTT.

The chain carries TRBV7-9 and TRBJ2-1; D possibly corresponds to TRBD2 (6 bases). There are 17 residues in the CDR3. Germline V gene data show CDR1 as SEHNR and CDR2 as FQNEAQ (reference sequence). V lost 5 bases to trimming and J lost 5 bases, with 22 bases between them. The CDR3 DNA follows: TGTGCCAGCAGCCTTAAAGTGACGGGACTTCGAGACAATGAGCAGTTCTTC. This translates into CASSLKVTGLRDNEQFF. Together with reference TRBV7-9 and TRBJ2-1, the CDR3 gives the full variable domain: DTGVSQNPRHKITKRGQNVTFRCDPISEHNRLYWYRQTLGQGPEFLTYFQNEAQLEKSRLLSDRFSAERPKGSFSTLEIQRTEQGDSAMYLCASSLKVTGLRDNEQFFGPGTRLTVL.

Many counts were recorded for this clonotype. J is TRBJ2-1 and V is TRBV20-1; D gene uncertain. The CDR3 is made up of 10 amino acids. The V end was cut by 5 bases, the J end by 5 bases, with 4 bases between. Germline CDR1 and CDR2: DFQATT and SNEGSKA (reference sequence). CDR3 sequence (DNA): TGCAGTGCTCCGGACAATGAGCAGTTCTTC. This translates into CSAPDNEQFF.

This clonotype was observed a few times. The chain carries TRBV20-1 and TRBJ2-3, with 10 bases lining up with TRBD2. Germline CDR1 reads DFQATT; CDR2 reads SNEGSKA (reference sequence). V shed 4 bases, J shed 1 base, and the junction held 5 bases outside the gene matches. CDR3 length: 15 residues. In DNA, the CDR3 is TGCAGTGCTATTAACCTAGCGGGAGGCACAGATACGCAGTATTTT. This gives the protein CSAINLAGGTDTQYF.